These 21 T cell receptor beta chains came from one sample sequenced in a study of blood T cell repertoires in COVID-19. Clones were sequenced by immunoSEQ multiplex PCR, and TCRdb holds only the in-frame ones, with some missing. The table has roughly 290,000 clones, approximately 85% seen once. Sequencing was carried out using PBMCs or T cells enriched from blood (not recorded which). All receptors come from a man aged 25 to 45 who had recovered from COVID-19.

The count of this clone is one. The rearrangement links TRBV6-5 to TRBJ2-2, with D maybe TRBD1 (7 bases). The CDR3 has 14 residues. V was cut by 4 bases and J by 11 bases, with 17 bases left in between. The V gene's germline CDR1 is MNHEY and CDR2 SVGAGI. The CDR3 DNA follows: TGTGCCAGCAGTTCAACAGGGGAGGCCTTTGAGCTGTTTTTT. It specifies CASSSTGEAFELFF.

The CDR3 sequence is CASSDRRDSNEQFF. The CDR3 region has the DNA TGCGCCAGCAGCGATAGGAGGGACAGCAATGAGCAGTTCTTC. The chain uses TRBV5-1 and TRBJ2-1, with TRBD1 as a possible D gene (7 bases). V shed 4 bases and J shed 6 bases, with 14 bases lying between them. Looked up from germline, CDR1 is SGHRS and CDR2 is YFSETQ. This CDR3 has 14 residues.

J is TRBJ1-2 and V is TRBV2; D uncertain. CDR1 and CDR2 from the germline V gene are SNHLY and FYNNEI. This CDR3 has 15 amino acids. V lost 8 bases and J lost 7, with 23 bases in between. The CDR3 bases are TGTGCCAGCTCTGAGGGCAGCCGATCAGTAGCTGGCTACACCTTC. This codes for CASSEGSRSVAGYTF.

CDR3 protein: CASSTLSGGNYEQYF. CDR3 nucleotides: TGTGCCAGTAGTACCTTAAGCGGGGGGAACTACGAGCAGTACTTC. The chain is built from TRBV19 and TRBJ2-7; 9 positions agree with TRBD2. Trimming took 4 bases from V and 3 from J; bases not matched to a gene: 7. The germline CDR1 and CDR2 sequences are LNHDA and SQIVND (reference sequence). The CDR3 loop spans 15 amino acids. The full variable domain, its missing parts supplied by reference TRBV19 and TRBJ2-7, is DGGITQSPKYLFRKEGQNVTLSCEQNLNHDAMYWYRQDPGQGLRLIYYSQIVNDFQKGDIAEGYSVSREKKESFPLTVTSAQKNPTAFYLCASSTLSGGNYEQYFGPGTRLTVT.

The chain couples TRBV5-4 to TRBJ1-2; D remains unclear. Trimming shortened V by 2 bases and J by 2 bases, and 7 bases separated the two germline ends. This CDR3 is 13 amino acids long. Germline V CDR1 and CDR2: SGHNT, YYREEE (reference sequence). The CDR3 DNA reads as TGTGCCAGCAGCTTAGAACGGAACTATGGCTACACCTTC. Translated, it gives CASSLERNYGYTF.

The chain employs TRBV29-1 and TRBJ1-3; the match to TRBD1 covers 9 bases. Germline-derived CDR1 and CDR2 are SQVTM and ANQGSEA. The CDR3 runs to 15 residues. V shed 8 bases and J 3 bases; nucleotides not matched to a gene: 11. In nucleotides, the CDR3 is TGCAGCAGTACAGGGGGCGCCCAAGATGGAAACACCATATATTTT. Its translation: CSSTGGAQDGNTIYF. Filled out from reference TRBV29-1 and TRBJ1-3, the complete variable domain reads SAVISQKPSRDICQRGTSLTIQCQVDSQVTMMFWYRQQPGQSLTLIATANQGSEATYESGFVIDKFPISRPNLTFSTLTVSNMSPEDSSIYLCSSTGGAQDGNTIYFGEGSWLTVV.

The chain is built from TRBV5-6 and TRBJ1-1; D uncertain. V gave up 0 bases and J gave up 3 bases, with 9 bases separating them. The CDR3 is 14 amino acids. Germline loops: CDR1 SGHDT, CDR2 YYEEEE. The CDR3 reads CASSLGRRDTEAFF. The CDR3 DNA sequence: TGTGCCAGCAGCTTGGGTAGACGGGACACTGAAGCTTTCTTT.

The rearrangement links TRBV30 to TRBJ1-2; no reliable D call. The V and J ends lost 3 bases and 9 bases respectively, with 14 bases between them. This CDR3 region has 12 residues. Looked up from germline, CDR1 is GTSNPN and CDR2 is SVGIG (reference sequence). The CDR3 protein is CAWSPVGRSYTF. The CDR3 coding sequence is TGTGCCTGGAGCCCCGTCGGGAGGAGCTACACCTTC. The full variable domain, with the rest looked up from reference TRBV30 and TRBJ1-2, is SQTIHQWPATLVQPVGSPLSLECTVEGTSNPNLYWYRQAAGRGLQLLFYSVGIGQISSEVPQNLSASRPQDRQFILSSKKLLLSDSGFYLCAWSPVGRSYTFGSGTRLTVV.

The gene calls are TRBV9 and TRBJ1-6; 7 nucleotides align to TRBD1. The germline gives CDR1 SGDLS, CDR2 YYNGEE. The CDR3 has 15 amino acids. Germline trimming cut 0 bases from V and 9 bases from J; bases unmatched to any gene: 6. CDR3 coding DNA: TGTGCCAGCAGCGTAGAGGGGGCGCCAGTTTCACCCCTCCACTTT. It is translated as CASSVEGAPVSPLHF.

This clone was detected only once. V usage is TRBV5-1 and J usage is TRBJ1-2; 11 positions match TRBD1. From germline, CDR1 is SGHRS and CDR2 YFSETQ. After removal of 4 bases from V and 1 base from J, the junction contained 6 bases not matched to a gene. The CDR3 totals 16 residues. In DNA, the CDR3 is TGCGCCAGCAGCCTAGGGACAGGGGGATTTAACTATGGCTACACCTTC. It codes for CASSLGTGGFNYGYTF. The full variable domain, its missing parts supplied by reference TRBV5-1 and TRBJ1-2, is KAGVTQTPRYLIKTRGQQVTLSCSPISGHRSVSWYQQTPGQGLQFLFEYFSETQRNKGNFPGRFSGRQFSNSRSEMNVSTLELGDSALYLCASSLGTGGFNYGYTFGSGTRLTVV.

The chain joins TRBV6-5 to TRBJ1-4, with D unresolved. V shed 6 bases and J shed 8 bases, with 13 bases lying between them. Germline CDR1 MNHEY, CDR2 SVGAGI. CDR3 length: 13 residues. The CDR3 spells CASRGPGLEKLFF. The CDR3 DNA reads as TGTGCCAGCAGGGGCCCGGGGTTGGAAAAACTGTTTTTT.

The chain combines TRBV12-5 with TRBJ2-2, with a tentative D call TRBD2 (6 bases). The germline gives CDR1 LGHNT, CDR2 FRNRAP. Trimming took off 6 bases at V and 1 base at J, with 12 bases between the two ends. There are 15 residues in the CDR3. CDR3: CASGRSAGNTGELFF. DNA for the CDR3: TGTGCTAGTGGGAGGTCAGCGGGGAACACCGGGGAGCTGTTTTTT.

As to this clone: This same CDR3 is encoded by further DNA sequences in the sample. The rearrangement joins TRBV29-1 to TRBJ1-2; 8 nucleotides match TRBD1. The V segment lost 7 bases and the J segment 1 base; nucleotides outside the gene matches: 5. The CDR3 is made up of 13 amino acids. From germline, CDR1 is SQVTM and CDR2 ANQGSEA. CDR3 sequence: CSASTGVNYGYTF. Written as DNA, the CDR3 is TGCAGCGCTTCGACAGGGGTTAACTATGGCTACACCTTC.

The chain is built from TRBV30 and TRBJ1-1; no definite D call. V was shortened by 3 bases and J by 0 bases, with 8 bases between the two germline ends. Germline V gives CDR1 GTSNPN, CDR2 SVGIG (reference sequence). This CDR3 region has 13 residues. The CDR3, as DNA: TGTGCCTGGAGGCGGCAGCTGAACACTGAAGCTTTCTTT. This sequence encodes CAWRRQLNTEAFF.

This chain uses TRBV11-2 with TRBJ2-1; 12 nucleotides align to TRBD2. The V segment lost 6 bases and the J segment 4 bases; nucleotides outside the gene matches: 7. Germline V gene sequence: CDR1 SGHAT, CDR2 FQNNGV. CDR3 length: 16 residues. The CDR3 is CASSQTSGGLYNEQFF. The DNA of the CDR3 is TGTGCCAGCAGTCAGACTAGCGGGGGCCTATACAATGAGCAGTTCTTC.

The chain uses TRBV2 and TRBJ1-1; TRBD1 is a possible D gene (5 bases). Per the germline V gene, CDR1 is SNHLY and CDR2 is FYNNEI. V was shortened by 10 bases and J by 1 base, with 13 bases between the two germline ends. The CDR3 is 13 residues long. CDR3 loop: CATETEKNTEAFF. Here the CDR3 DNA reads TGTGCCACCGAGACAGAGAAGAACACTGAAGCTTTCTTT.

Note on this clone: Other DNA sequences in the sample encode the same CDR3. The chain links TRBV12-3 or TRBV12-4 to TRBJ2-5; possibly TRBD2 for D (5 bases). There are 11 residues in the CDR3. The V and J ends lost 6 bases and 5 bases respectively, with 7 bases between them. The CDR3: CASSRGETQYF. The CDR3 DNA sequence: TGTGCCAGCAGCCGGGGTGAGACCCAGTACTTC.

The CDR3 DNA follows: TGTGCCAGCGACCAGGATGGCGGGCGCGATACGCAGTATTTT. This gives the protein CASDQDGGRDTQYF. V gene TRBV5-4 combines with J gene TRBJ2-3; a weak D match, TRBD2 (5 bases). Trimming took off 7 bases at V and 6 bases at J, with 18 bases between the two ends. Per germline, CDR1 SGHNT and CDR2 YYREEE (reference sequence). The CDR3 covers 14 residues.

The rearrangement uses TRBV18 and TRBJ1-4, with D perhaps TRBD1 (5 bases). Between the trimmed V and J ends, which lost 6 bases and 8 bases, there was a span of 16 bases. Germline V gives CDR1 KGHSH, CDR2 LQKENI. The CDR3 has 14 residues. The CDR3, as DNA: TGTGCCAGCTCCTACGGGACGGCGGGGGAAAAACTGTTTTTT. This sequence encodes CASSYGTAGEKLFF. The variable domain in full, with the rest retrieved from reference TRBV18 and TRBJ1-4, is NAGVMQNPRHLVRRRGQEARLRCSPMKGHSHVYWYRQLPEEGLKFMVYLQKENIIDESGMPKERFSAEFPKEGPSILRIQQVVRGDSAAYFCASSYGTAGEKLFFGSGTQLSVL.

A few counts support this clone. This chain uses TRBV27 with TRBJ1-4; D unresolved. The CDR3 is made up of 15 amino acids. Germline values: CDR1 MNHEY, CDR2 SMNVEV (reference sequence). V was cut by 6 bases and J by 5 bases, with 16 bases left in between. The CDR3 spells CASSPARGENEKLFF. The CDR3 DNA follows: TGTGCCAGCAGCCCCGCCCGGGGTGAAAATGAAAAACTGTTTTTT.

J is TRBJ2-7 and V is TRBV2; D gene unclear. Looked up from germline, CDR1 is SNHLY and CDR2 is FYNNEI. V lost 7 bases to trimming and J lost 2 bases, with 6 bases between them. The CDR3 has 11 residues. The CDR3: CASTQAYEQYF. CDR3 in DNA: TGTGCCAGCACCCAGGCCTACGAGCAGTACTTC.